Here is one TCR beta chain with its context. Its antigen remains unknown. MiXCR was run by TCRdb on the 5' RACE reads, yielding one entry per CDR3 protein. The data contain around 40,000 distinct CDR3 sequences, 6.3% of them singletons. Germline V gene sequence: CDR1 SNHLY, CDR2 FYNNEI. The CDR3 is 15 amino acids. The V gene end was trimmed by 4 bases and the J gene end by 5 bases; junction bases not matched to a gene: 9. The sample belongs to a study of early T cells in non-severe SARS-CoV-2 infection. For the study at large: Sequencing of unsorted whole blood was done on bulk RNA, leaving chains unpaired.

Study-wide findings and caveats: VDJdb-based annotation leaned toward anti-spike CD8 responses and missed private and CD4 specificities.

The sample consisted of whole blood. The chain employs TRBV2 and TRBJ2-5, with 8 bases matching TRBD1. This sequence was found in an adult who was a healthcare worker with PCR-confirmed SARS-CoV-2 infection or an uninfected control (not recorded which). The CDR3 here is CASSAQGNRGETQYF. CDR3 coding DNA: TGTGCCAGCAGTGCTCAAGGAAACAGGGGGGAGACCCAGTACTTC.